These 29 T cell receptor beta chains were all obtained from the same sample, sequenced in a study of blood T cell repertoires in COVID-19. The method was immunoSEQ multiplex PCR; TCRdb's version includes in-frame clones alone and lacks a portion of them. The sample yields some 200,000 clones, 60% to 85% seen once. Input material: peripheral blood. The receptors were sampled from a woman in her 70s with acute or convalescent COVID-19.

The chain uses TRBV6-5 and TRBJ1-6; TRBD1 agrees at 9 bases. This CDR3 spans 15 amino acids. Germline lookup yields CDR1 MNHEY and CDR2 SVGAGI. The V and J ends lost 0 bases and 7 bases, in that order; junction bases with no gene match: 1. As DNA, the CDR3 is TGTGCCAGCAGTTACTCGGGGACAGGGAATTCACCCCTCCACTTT. Translated, it gives CASSYSGTGNSPLHF.

The chain carries TRBV12-5 and TRBJ2-1; TRBD2 matches at 10 bases. CDR1 and CDR2 (germline): LGHNT, FRNRAP. V lost 0 bases and J lost 1; bases outside the gene matches: 6. This CDR3 comprises 18 residues. The CDR3 DNA reads TGTGCTAGTGGTTTGGTAATAGCGGGGGGTCTATCCTACAATGAGCAGTTCTTC. Translated, it gives CASGLVIAGGLSYNEQFF. The whole variable domain, filled in from reference TRBV12-5 and TRBJ2-1, reads DARVTQTPRHKVTEMGQEVTMRCQPILGHNTVFWYRQTMMQGLELLAYFRNRAPLDDSGMPKDRFSAEMPDATLATLKIQPSEPRDSAVYFCASGLVIAGGLSYNEQFFGPGTRLTVL.

V usage is TRBV9 and J usage is TRBJ2-7; 14 bases align to TRBD2. This CDR3 spans 17 amino acids. Germline CDR1 and CDR2: SGDLS and YYNGEE. Trimming took 3 bases from V and 7 from J; bases not matched to a gene: 12. Here the CDR3 reads CASSAPGLAGVPREQYF. For the CDR3, the DNA is TGTGCCAGCAGCGCACCGGGACTAGCGGGGGTGCCGAGGGAGCAGTACTTC.

This chain connects TRBV30 to TRBJ2-7, with D maybe TRBD1 (8 bases). Germline V gene lookup returns CDR1 GTSNPN and CDR2 SVGIG (reference sequence). The length of the CDR3 is 14 residues. V was trimmed by 0 bases and J by 3 bases, leaving 12 bases between them. CDR3: CAWSVTGGGYEQYV. In nucleotides, the CDR3 is TGTGCCTGGAGTGTAACAGGGGGGGGCTACGAGCAGTACGTC.

About this clone itself: Different DNA sequences within this sample yield the same CDR3. V gene TRBV19 combines with J gene TRBJ1-1; D remains ambiguous. The CDR3 sequence is 13 residues long. V was pared by 5 bases and J by 1 base, with 8 bases between. The germline V gene encodes CDR1 LNHDA and CDR2 SQIVND (reference sequence). The CDR3 reads CASSPGKNTEAFF. As DNA, the CDR3 is TGTGCCAGTAGTCCGGGAAAGAACACTGAAGCTTTCTTT. Combining the CDR3 with reference TRBV19 and TRBJ1-1 gives the whole variable domain DGGITQSPKYLFRKEGQNVTLSCEQNLNHDAMYWYRQDPGQGLRLIYYSQIVNDFQKGDIAEGYSVSREKKESFPLTVTSAQKNPTAFYLCASSPGKNTEAFFGQGTRLTVV.

This rearrangement joins TRBV7-6 to TRBJ2-5; a weak D match, TRBD1 (6 bases). V shed 5 bases and J shed 5 bases, with 18 bases lying between them. Germline V lookup: CDR1 SGHVS, CDR2 FNYEAQ. The CDR3 has 15 amino acids. The CDR3 sequence is CASSVRSGQRETQYF. CDR3 DNA sequence: TGTGCCAGCAGCGTCAGGTCCGGACAGAGGGAGACCCAGTACTTC.

This chain links TRBV21-1 with TRBJ2-7; the D call of TRBD1 is as the table states it, not checked on the DNA. TRBV21-1 is a pseudogene segment. CDR3 size: 21 residues. The CDR3 reads CASSKHPFVRDRDSTSYEQYF. The CDR3, as DNA: TGTGCCAGCAGCAAACACCCTTTTGTACGGGACAGGGATTCTACGTCCTACGAGCAGTACTTC.

This clone was detected only once. This chain uses TRBV2 with TRBJ2-3; D perhaps matches TRBD1 (6 bases). CDR1 is SNHLY and CDR2 is FYNNEI in the germline V gene. The CDR3 extends over 14 amino acids. V lost 5 bases to trimming and J lost 4 bases, with 13 bases between them. Here the CDR3 reads CASSPRTESDTQYF. The DNA of the CDR3 is TGTGCCAGCAGTCCCCGGACAGAGTCAGATACGCAGTATTTT.

The chain couples TRBV28 to TRBJ1-1; D gene unclear. CDR3 length: 13 residues. CDR1 and CDR2 from the germline V gene are MDHEN and SYDVKM. The V end was cut by 6 bases, the J end by 4 bases, with 12 bases between. The CDR3 sequence: CASRSPGSTEAFF. The CDR3 region has the DNA TGTGCCAGCAGATCTCCGGGGAGCACTGAAGCTTTCTTT.

V usage is TRBV5-6 and J usage is TRBJ2-3, with D possibly TRBD1 on 6 matching bases. Looked up from germline, CDR1 is SGHDT and CDR2 is YYEEEE. With 7 bases removed from V and 4 bases from J, the gap between germline ends came to 16 bases. The CDR3 length is 14 residues. The CDR3 DNA reads TGTGCCAGCGAGGACAGACGCCGCGCAGATACGCAGTATTTT. This codes for CASEDRRRADTQYF.

In DNA, the CDR3 is TGTGCCAGCAGTCAAACCGGGAATGGGGACTTTGGCTACACCTTC. Translation: CASSQTGNGDFGYTF. This rearrangement joins TRBV6-5 to TRBJ1-2, with a weak D call TRBD1 (5 bases). Germline loops: CDR1 MNHEY, CDR2 SVGAGI. The CDR3 covers 15 residues. Trimming pared 5 bases from V and 7 bases from J, leaving 20 bases between.

This clone was observed a handful of times. The rearrangement joins TRBV10-3 to TRBJ1-1; D call uncertain. The germline V gene has CDR1 ENHRY and CDR2 SYGVKD. The V end lost 6 bases, the J end lost 7 bases, and 18 bases lay between the germline ends. The CDR3 totals 14 residues. The CDR3, as DNA: TGTGCCATCAGAAGGACTGAGAAGGGTGATGAAGCTTTCTTT. As protein: CAIRRTEKGDEAFF.

The chain carries TRBV30 and TRBJ1-3; 8 bases agree with TRBD1. The ends lost 3 bases at V and 4 bases at J; junction bases unmatched: 8. The CDR3 runs 15 residues. Germline V gene sequence: CDR1 GTSNPN, CDR2 SVGIG (reference sequence). The CDR3: CAWSAAGTGGNTIYF. The CDR3 nucleotides are TGTGCCTGGAGCGCTGCCGGGACAGGCGGAAACACCATATATTTT.

The J gene is TRBJ2-7, the V gene TRBV4-1, with TRBD2 identical over 9 bases. The CDR3 spans 15 residues. The V gene's germline CDR1 is MGHRA and CDR2 YSYEKL. V lost 4 bases and J lost 3; bases outside the gene matches: 7. CDR3 DNA sequence: TGCGCCAGCAGCCCTAGGAGCGGGGGGTTCTACGAGCAGTACTTC. The encoded protein is CASSPRSGGFYEQYF.

This clone was seen a handful of times. The rearrangement joins TRBV10-1 to TRBJ1-1; D perhaps matches TRBD1 (6 bases). CDR3 length: 14 amino acids. CDR1 WNHNN and CDR2 SYGVQD come from the germline V gene (reference sequence). V was clipped by 3 bases and J by 1 base, with 9 bases between them. The CDR3 sequence is CASSDGQSNTEAFF. CDR3 nucleotide sequence: TGCGCCAGCAGTGATGGACAGTCGAACACTGAAGCTTTCTTT.

The genes are TRBV6-5 and TRBJ2-2; 7 bases are a match to TRBD1. V trimming: 7 bases; J trimming: 1 base; junction bases outside the gene matches: 6. This CDR3 has 15 residues. Germline V gene sequence: CDR1 MNHEY, CDR2 SVGAGI. The CDR3 loop reads CASKWGQQNTGELFF. The CDR3 DNA sequence: TGTGCCAGCAAGTGGGGACAGCAGAACACCGGGGAGCTGTTTTTT.

The genes are TRBV6-2 or TRBV6-3 and TRBJ2-3; D might be TRBD2 (6 bases). The CDR3 spans 15 residues. The V gene's germline CDR1 is MNHEY and CDR2 SVGEGT. Deletions cut 8 bases from V and 0 bases from J, with 15 bases between. The CDR3 DNA is TGTGCCAGCTGTTGTGCGGGAACTAGCACAGATACGCAGTATTTT. Protein product: CASCCAGTSTDTQYF.

The V call is TRBV14, the J call TRBJ1-2, with 9 bases fitting TRBD1. This CDR3 contains 15 residues. After removal of 2 bases from V and 4 bases from J, the junction contained 5 bases not matched to a gene. CDR1 is SGHDN and CDR2 is FVKESK in the germline V gene. CDR3 sequence: CASSQRTGASYGYTF. CDR3 DNA: TGTGCCAGCAGCCAACGGACAGGGGCCAGCTATGGCTACACCTTC.

The chain links TRBV5-1 to TRBJ1-2; perhaps TRBD1 as D (5 bases). Germline loops: CDR1 SGHRS, CDR2 YFSETQ. CDR3 size: 13 residues. V lost 2 bases and J 6 bases, leaving 11 bases between the germline ends. In nucleotides, the CDR3 is TGCGCCAGCAGCTTACAGGTCCCCAATGGCTACACCTTC. Translating it yields CASSLQVPNGYTF.

This clone was recorded only once. The chain recombines TRBV5-5 with TRBJ2-5, with a possible D match to TRBD2 (5 bases). The germline V gene encodes CDR1 SGHKS and CDR2 YYEKEE (reference sequence). With 4 bases removed from V and 6 bases from J, the gap between germline ends came to 16 bases. CDR3 length: 14 amino acids. The CDR3 region has the DNA TGTGCCAGCAGCGTCATCCCCGGGGAGAAGACCCAGTACTTC. It translates to CASSVIPGEKTQYF.

The rearrangement joins TRBV9 to TRBJ2-5; the match to TRBD2 covers 9 bases. This CDR3 is built from 19 residues. Germline lookup yields CDR1 SGDLS and CDR2 YYNGEE. Trimming took 4 bases from V and 2 from J; bases not matched to a gene: 18. DNA for the CDR3: TGTGCCAGCAGCCCCCGGGGGGGAGCGGGGGGCCGCCGTCAAGAGACCCAGTACTTC. Translation gives CASSPRGGAGGRRQETQYF.

There are a few counts of this clone. The chain combines TRBV7-9 with TRBJ2-3, with 7 bases fitting TRBD2. The CDR3 totals 13 residues. The germline gives CDR1 SEHNR, CDR2 FQNEAQ (reference sequence). V was clipped by 5 bases and J by 5 bases; unmatched bases: 4. CDR3 in DNA: TGTGCCAGCAGCCCGGGCGGGGGAGATACGCAGTATTTT. It specifies CASSPGGGDTQYF.

The chain links TRBV18 to TRBJ1-1, with no clear D. There are 12 residues in the CDR3. V gave up 7 bases and J gave up 8 bases, with 14 bases separating them. Germline-derived CDR1 and CDR2 are KGHSH and LQKENI. The CDR3 DNA reads as TGTGCCAGCTACTCTCTTAAAGAGGAAGCTTTCTTT. Its translation: CASYSLKEEAFF.

The chain joins TRBV3-1 (or the pseudogene TRBV3-2) to TRBJ2-3, with TRBD1 as a possible D gene (6 bases). CDR3 length: 16 amino acids. Germline CDR1 LGHDT, CDR2 YNNKEL (reference sequence). V was cut by 4 bases and J by 3 bases, with 17 bases left in between. The CDR3: CASSPSYREPTDTQYF. DNA of the CDR3: TGTGCCAGCAGCCCATCCTACAGGGAACCGACAGATACGCAGTATTTT.

The V and J genes are TRBV19 and TRBJ1-2, with D hard to call. Germline loops: CDR1 LNHDA, CDR2 SQIVND (reference sequence). V lost 1 base and J lost 5, with 23 bases in between. This CDR3 has 18 amino acids. Here the CDR3 reads CASSIGAAPDLYRYGYTF. CDR3 sequence (DNA): TGTGCCAGTAGTATAGGCGCCGCTCCCGATCTCTATCGGTATGGCTACACCTTC.

V usage is TRBV3-1 (or the pseudogene TRBV3-2) and J usage is TRBJ1-6; 7 nucleotides align to TRBD1. Losses at the gene ends were 1 base for V and 9 bases for J; bases not matched to a gene: 6. CDR1 and CDR2 (germline): LGHDT, YNNKEL (reference sequence). The CDR3 loop spans 15 amino acids. CDR3 region: CASSQAGQRFSPLHF. The CDR3 bases are TGTGCCAGCAGCCAAGCGGGACAGCGTTTTTCACCCCTCCACTTT.

V usage is TRBV5-1 and J usage is TRBJ1-4; 12 bases line up with TRBD1. Germline CDR1 and CDR2: SGHRS and YFSETQ. This CDR3 is 15 amino acids long. V was pared by 4 bases and J by 8 bases, with 6 bases of the junction left unmatched. DNA for the CDR3: TGCGCCAGCAGCCCAGAGGGACAGGGGGCCGAAAAACTGTTTTTT. Protein product: CASSPEGQGAEKLFF.

This clone was seen only once. The chain recombines TRBV7-3 with TRBJ2-3; 10 bases line up with TRBD1. CDR1 is SGHTA and CDR2 is FQGTGA in the germline V gene. The CDR3 length is 16 residues. J was trimmed by 2 bases and V by 2 bases; bases with no gene match: 4. The DNA of the CDR3 is TGTGCCAGCAGCTTACTGGGACAGGGGACCACAGATACGCAGTATTTT. The encoded protein is CASSLLGQGTTDTQYF.

This sequence joins TRBV15 and TRBJ2-2, with 9 bases lining up with TRBD1. The germline V gene has CDR1 LNHNV and CDR2 YYDKDF (reference sequence). J gave up 5 bases and V 0 bases, and 7 bases lay outside the gene matches. The CDR3 is made up of 17 amino acids. The CDR3 nucleotides are TGTGCCACCAGCAGAGACATATTGGACAGGGGAACCGGGGAGCTGTTTTTT. Translating gives CATSRDILDRGTGELFF.